These T cell receptor beta chains were read from a single sample in a study of vaccination effects on CD4 cells after COVID-19. No cognate antigen is known for these TCRs. Sequenced by immunoSEQ multiplex PCR; TCRdb stores in-frame clones only, minus some. The data contain some 20,000 clones, approximately 76% of them singletons. The specimen was CD4+ T cells from PBMCs cultured with HCoV-229E spike peptides, collected after COVID-19 vaccination. These receptors all come from a human donor who received a COVID-19 vaccine. The CDR3 runs from the conserved cysteine through the conserved F or W. D genes are given only for firm matches. Clone size is given for some rows only: seen once, a few or many times, or a class if the clone is expanded.

TRBV6-7,TRBJ2-1,-,-,TGTGCCAGCAGTTACTTCGGGGGCCTCCAATCCTACAATGAGCAGTTCTTC,CASSYFGGLQSYNEQFF
TRBV10-2,TRBJ1-6,-,TRBD1,TGCGCCAGCAGTGAACGGGACAGCCATAATTCACCCCTCCACTTT,CASSERDSHNSPLHF
TRBV29-1,TRBJ2-5,-,-,TGCAGCGTTGCAGATCTACCTCCCCAAGAGACCCAGTACTTC,CSVADLPPQETQYF
TRBV19,TRBJ2-1,-,TRBD2,TGTGCCAGTACCGGGAGGCCGAGCTCCTACAATGAGCAGTTCTTC,CASTGRPSSYNEQFF
TRBV2,TRBJ2-3,-,-,TGTGCCAGCAGTGAAGCCAAATGGGGAGATACGCAGTATTTT,CASSEAKWGDTQYF
TRBV18,TRBJ1-2,-,-,TGTGCCAGCTCACCGGGGACGGGCCAGGGCTACACCTTC,CASSPGTGQGYTF
TRBV5-6,TRBJ1-5,-,-,TGTGCCAGCAGCGCGGGCGAATATCAGCCCCAGCATTTT,CASSAGEYQPQHF
TRBV6-6,TRBJ2-2,-,-,TGTGCCAGCAGATTCGCCGAGCCCACCGGGGAGCTGTTTTTT,CASRFAEPTGELFF
TRBV19,TRBJ1-3,few,-,TGTGCCAGTAGTGCCTATAACGAGAGGCCTGGAAACACCATATATTTT,CASSAYNERPGNTIYF
TRBV5-6,TRBJ2-7,-,-,TGTGCCAGCAGCCGAGGAGTATACGAGCAGTACTTC,CASSRGVYEQYF
TRBV12-3/TRBV12-4,TRBJ2-7,-,-,TGTGCCAGTAGAGGGTCTGGGATCTACGAGCAGTACTTC,CASRGSGIYEQYF
TRBV7-9,TRBJ2-7,-,-,TGTGCCAGCAGCCGAGACTACGAGCAGTACTTC,CASSRDYEQYF
TRBV5-1,TRBJ2-5,once,TRBD2,TGCGCCAGCAGCTTGGCCGCTAGCGGGGGCCAAGAGACCCAGTACTTC,CASSLAASGGQETQYF
TRBV2,TRBJ2-7,once,TRBD1,TGTGCCAGCAACTCAGGGGGCCTTACCTACGAGCAGTACTTC,CASNSGGLTYEQYF
TRBV9,TRBJ2-7,once,TRBD1,TGTGCCAGCAGCCTAGGAGGACAGGGGGTTTCCTACGAGCAGTACTTC,CASSLGGQGVSYEQYF
TRBV6-5,TRBJ2-3,-,TRBD1,TGTGCCAGCAGTTTTGACAGGGGAAGTGGAGATACGCAGTATTTT,CASSFDRGSGDTQYF
TRBV3-1/TRBV3-2,TRBJ2-7,-,-,TGTGCCAGCAGCTCCGCAGCGGGTTCCCCCTACGAGCAGTACTTC,CASSSAAGSPYEQYF
TRBV14,TRBJ2-7,-,-,TGTGCCAGCAGCCAAGACAGGGTGCGCGAGCAGTACTTC,CASSQDRVREQYF
TRBV10-3,TRBJ1-3,few,-,TGTGCCATCAGTGCCCACTTACAGGGAGCTGGAAACACCATATATTTT,CAISAHLQGAGNTIYF
TRBV25-1,TRBJ1-2,-,-,TGTGCCAGCAGTGAAAGGCGGACTGTGACAGGAACCTATGGCTACACCTTC,CASSERRTVTGTYGYTF
TRBV19,TRBJ2-7,-,-,TGTGCCAGTAGTATAGGGGGCGCGGGAACCTACGAGCAGTACTTC,CASSIGGAGTYEQYF
TRBV9,TRBJ2-5,-,-,TGTGCCAGCAGCGTAGGCGGCTTCCAAGAGACCCAGTACTTC,CASSVGGFQETQYF
TRBV18,TRBJ2-7,once,TRBD1,TGTGCCAGCGGGACAGGGACGGATTACGAGCAGTACTTC,CASGTGTDYEQYF
TRBV6-5,TRBJ2-2,-,TRBD2,TGTGCCAGCACGGGACTAGCTTTCGGGGAGCTGTTTTTT,CASTGLAFGELFF
TRBV10-1,TRBJ2-7,-,TRBD1,TGCGCCAGCAGTGAGGGACAGGGGGCCGTATACGAGCAGTACTTC,CASSEGQGAVYEQYF